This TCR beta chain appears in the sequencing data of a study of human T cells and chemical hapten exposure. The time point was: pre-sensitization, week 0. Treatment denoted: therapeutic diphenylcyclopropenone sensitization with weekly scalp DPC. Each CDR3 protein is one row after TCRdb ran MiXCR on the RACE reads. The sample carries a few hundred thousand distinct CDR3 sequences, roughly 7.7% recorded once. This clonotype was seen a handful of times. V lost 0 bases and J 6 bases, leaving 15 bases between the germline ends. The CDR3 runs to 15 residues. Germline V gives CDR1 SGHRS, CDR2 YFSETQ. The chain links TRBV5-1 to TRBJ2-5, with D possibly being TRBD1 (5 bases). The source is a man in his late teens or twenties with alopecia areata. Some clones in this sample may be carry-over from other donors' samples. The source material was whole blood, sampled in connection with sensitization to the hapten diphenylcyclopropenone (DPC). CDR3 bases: TGCGCCAGCAGCTTGGAAGGGGCGTCGGATAAGACCCAGTACTTC. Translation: CASSLEGASDKTQYF.